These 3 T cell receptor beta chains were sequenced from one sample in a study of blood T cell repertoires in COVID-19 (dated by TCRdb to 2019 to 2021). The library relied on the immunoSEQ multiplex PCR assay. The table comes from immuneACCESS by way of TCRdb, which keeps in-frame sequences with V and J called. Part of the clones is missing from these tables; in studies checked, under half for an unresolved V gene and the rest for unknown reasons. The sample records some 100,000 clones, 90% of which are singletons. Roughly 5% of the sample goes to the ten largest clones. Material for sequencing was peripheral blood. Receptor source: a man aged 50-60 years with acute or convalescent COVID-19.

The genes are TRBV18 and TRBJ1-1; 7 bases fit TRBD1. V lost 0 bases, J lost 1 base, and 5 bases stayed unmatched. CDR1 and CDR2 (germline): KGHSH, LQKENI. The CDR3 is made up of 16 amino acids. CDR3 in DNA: TGTGCCAGCTCACCACCAGGCCAGGGGGAGAACACTGAAGCTTTCTTT. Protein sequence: CASSPPGQGENTEAFF.

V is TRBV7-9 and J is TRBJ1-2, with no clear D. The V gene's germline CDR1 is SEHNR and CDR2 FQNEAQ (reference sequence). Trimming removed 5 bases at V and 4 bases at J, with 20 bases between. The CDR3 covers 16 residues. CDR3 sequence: CASSRSEASRVYGYTF. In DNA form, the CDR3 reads TGTGCCAGCAGCAGAAGCGAGGCGTCTCGGGTCTATGGCTACACCTTC.

The CDR3 protein is CASSVEGERSGNTIYF. CDR3 nucleotides: TGTGCCAGCAGCGTAGAGGGAGAACGCTCTGGAAACACCATATATTTT. The J gene is TRBJ1-3, the V gene TRBV9; D remains ambiguous. V lost 0 bases and J 0 bases, leaving 10 bases between the germline ends. CDR1 and CDR2 from the germline V gene are SGDLS and YYNGEE. CDR3 length: 16 residues.